Listed below are T cell receptor beta chains from one sample, sequenced in a study of T cells after posttransplantation cyclophosphamide. The data were produced by immunoSEQ multiplex PCR, yet TCRdb's version contains in-frame clones alone and is incomplete. This repertoire lists about 36,000 clones without singletons; roughly 1.3% sits in the top ten. The material sequenced was PBMCs. The receptors originated from a girl aged 10-17 years in good health, CMV-negative, and a related stem cell transplant donor. Each CDR3 is given with its conserved first and last residue. A D gene is named only where the DNA matches it firmly. Size is stated for part of the rows, as once, few or many counts, or as a class when the clone is expanded.

-,TRBV4-3,many,15,TRBJ1-5,TGCGCCAGCAGCCAAGATCGGGGGACCGGTCAGCCCCAGCATTTT,CASSQDRGTGQPQHF
-,TRBV6-5,many,14,TRBJ1-3,TGTGCCAGCAGTTACAGTAGCTCTGGAAACACCATATATTTT,CASSYSSSGNTIYF
-,TRBV15,many,14,TRBJ2-7,TGTGCCACCAGCAGAGATGTGGGGAGCGACGAGCAGTACTTC,CATSRDVGSDEQYF
-,TRBV5-8,many,15,TRBJ1-4,TGTGCCAGCAGCTTGTCCGGGGGTAATAATGAAAAACTGTTTTTT,CASSLSGGNNEKLFF
-,TRBV10-2,many,14,TRBJ1-2,TGCGCCAGCATTCAGTGGGCCAACTTCTATGGCTACACCTTC,CASIQWANFYGYTF
TRBD1,TRBV28,many,16,TRBJ1-3,TGTGCCAGCAGTCGCCTTGAAGGGGGCCGAGGAAACACCATATATTTT,CASSRLEGGRGNTIYF
-,TRBV19,many,12,TRBJ2-2,TGTGCCAGTAATGCGGGCACCGGGGAGCTGTTTTTT,CASNAGTGELFF
-,TRBV5-6,many,14,TRBJ1-2,TGTGCCAGCAGCTTGGTGGGGAGGTTCTATGGCTACACCTTC,CASSLVGRFYGYTF
TRBD1,TRBV27,many,15,TRBJ1-5,TGTGCCAGCAGCCCCGGACAGGGGGCCAATCAGCCCCAGCATTTT,CASSPGQGANQPQHF
-,TRBV19,many,13,TRBJ1-1,TGTGCCAGTAGTCCAGGGTCGCCAACTGAAGCTTTCTTT,CASSPGSPTEAFF
TRBD2,TRBV7-9,many,15,TRBJ2-7,TGTGCCAGCAGCCCCGGGGGGACCAGGTCCTACGAGCAGTACTTC,CASSPGGTRSYEQYF
-,TRBV5-6,many,14,TRBJ1-2,TGTGCCAGCAGCCCAGGGAGGGACCTTAGGGGCTACACCTTC,CASSPGRDLRGYTF
TRBD1,TRBV6-5,many,13,TRBJ1-1,TGTGCCAGCAGTTACGGGACAGGTTTTGAAGCTTTCTTT,CASSYGTGFEAFF
TRBD2,TRBV10-3,many,14,TRBJ2-1,TGTGCCATCAGTGCAGAGACTAGCTTCAATGAGCAGTTCTTC,CAISAETSFNEQFF
-,TRBV7-2,many,14,TRBJ1-6,TGTGCCAGCAGATCTCCGGGGATAAATTCACCCCTCCACTTT,CASRSPGINSPLHF
-,TRBV6-1,many,15,TRBJ1-1,TGTGCCAGCAGTGTGGATTTGGGCAACGGAATGGGAGCTTTCTTT,CASSVDLGNGMGAFF
-,TRBV10-2,many,14,TRBJ2-3,TGCGCCAGCAGTGAATCCGGGGGACCAGATACGCAGTATTTT,CASSESGGPDTQYF
TRBD2,TRBV7-2,few,14,TRBJ2-5,TGTGCCAGCAGCCCAGACGGACTAGTTGGGACCCAGTACTTC,CASSPDGLVGTQYF
TRBD2,TRBV28,few,14,TRBJ2-5,TGTGCCAGCAGCTTTCGGGGGGGTCAAGAGACCCAGTACTTC,CASSFRGGQETQYF
TRBD2,TRBV6-5,many,15,TRBJ2-1,TGTGCCAGCAGTTACTTAGCGGGAGAATACAATGAGCAGTTCTTC,CASSYLAGEYNEQFF
-,TRBV9,few,13,TRBJ1-1,TGTGCCAGCAGCGTAGGGGTGGAGCTCGAAGCTTTCTTT,CASSVGVELEAFF
-,TRBV4-1,many,14,TRBJ2-1,TGCGCCAGCAGCCATATTCACCGGGACAATGAGCAGTTCTTC,CASSHIHRDNEQFF
TRBD2,TRBV5-1,-,16,TRBJ2-1,TGCGCCAGCAGCTTGGGGGGGGGTAGTCCCTACAATGAGCAGTTCTTC,CASSLGGGSPYNEQFF
-,TRBV5-6,-,15,TRBJ2-3,TGTGCCAGCAGCTTGGGGGCGGGGAAGGTGGATACGCAGTATTTT,CASSLGAGKVDTQYF
-,TRBV2,many,14,TRBJ2-2,TGTGCCAGCAAGCAGGGCCCTTTCACCGGGGAGCTGTTTTTT,CASKQGPFTGELFF
-,TRBV4-1,many,15,TRBJ2-7,TGCGCCAGCAGCCAAGATGAGAGATTCTCCTACGAGCAGTACTTC,CASSQDERFSYEQYF
-,TRBV19,many,15,TRBJ2-2,TGTGCCAGTACTCCCCCGGGGACGAACACCGGGGAGCTGTTTTTT,CASTPPGTNTGELFF
TRBD2,TRBV10-3,-,15,TRBJ2-7,TGTGCCATCAGCGCCCGAGGACTAGACCAATACGAGCAGTACTTC,CAISARGLDQYEQYF
TRBD1,TRBV7-9,many,16,TRBJ1-4,TGTGCCAGCAGCTCTTTTCCGGGACAGCTAAATGAAAAACTGTTTTTT,CASSSFPGQLNEKLFF
TRBD1,TRBV28,many,16,TRBJ1-2,TGTGCCAGCAGCCCGAGACCGGGACAGGGGGCGGTTGGCTACACCTTC,CASSPRPGQGAVGYTF
-,TRBV15,many,16,TRBJ1-2,TGTGCCACCAGCAGAGATACACGGAGGATTAACTATGGCTACACCTTC,CATSRDTRRINYGYTF
-,TRBV7-9,-,13,TRBJ1-1,TGTGCCAGCAGCCCGACAATGAACACTGAAGCTTTCTTT,CASSPTMNTEAFF
-,TRBV5-5,many,13,TRBJ2-7,TGTGCCAGCAACCCGGCAGGTCTCTACGAGCAGTACTTC,CASNPAGLYEQYF
TRBD2,TRBV25-1,few,13,TRBJ2-1,TGTGCCAGCAGAGGAAGCGGGGGGAATGAGCAGTTCTTC,CASRGSGGNEQFF
-,TRBV7-2,medium-sized,15,TRBJ1-2,TGTGCCAGCACTAAGGAAACTACAGGGAACTATGGCTACACCTTC,CASTKETTGNYGYTF
-,TRBV28,few,13,TRBJ1-1,TGTGCCAGCAGTTTACCCTTAAACACTGAAGCTTTCTTT,CASSLPLNTEAFF
-,TRBV29-1,many,16,TRBJ2-5,TGCAGCGTTGAAGCAGCTCTGCGGGAAATCGGAGAGACCCAGTACTTC,CSVEAALREIGETQYF
-,TRBV5-6,-,15,TRBJ1-1,TGTGCCAGCAGCGCACCCATGGGCATGAACACTGAAGCTTTCTTT,CASSAPMGMNTEAFF
-,TRBV10-3,many,11,TRBJ2-3,TGTGCCATCAGTTTCTCAGATACGCAGTATTTT,CAISFSDTQYF
TRBD2,TRBV29-1,many,12,TRBJ2-4,TGCAGCGTCGGACTAGCGGAAAACATTCAGTACTTC,CSVGLAENIQYF
-,TRBV6-1,-,15,TRBJ1-2,TGTGCCAGCAGCGAAAATGACAGGTTCGTACGTGGCTACACCTTC,CASSENDRFVRGYTF
-,TRBV29-1,many,14,TRBJ2-7,TGCAGCGTTGAAGATCAAGAGGGTGGGTACGAGCAGTACTTC,CSVEDQEGGYEQYF
-,TRBV6-6,few,15,TRBJ1-2,TGTGCCAGCAGTTACCCTGGACAAGGCAACTATGGCTACACCTTC,CASSYPGQGNYGYTF
TRBD1,TRBV25-1,few,16,TRBJ1-4,TGTGCCAGCAGTGAATATAGGGACAGCTTTAATGAAAAACTGTTTTTT,CASSEYRDSFNEKLFF
TRBD1,TRBV18,many,16,TRBJ1-1,TGTGCCAGCTCACGCAGCCTAGGACAGGGGAACACTGAAGCTTTCTTT,CASSRSLGQGNTEAFF
TRBD1,TRBV9,many,15,TRBJ2-2,TGTGCCAGCAGTTACGGACAGGGTGACACCGGGGAGCTGTTTTTT,CASSYGQGDTGELFF
TRBD1,TRBV5-3,many,14,TRBJ1-1,TGTGCCAGAAGCAAGGGACAGGGGGGGCTCAAAGCTTTCTTT,CARSKGQGGLKAFF
TRBD1,TRBV7-9,-,17,TRBJ2-7,TGTGCCAGCAGCTTAGCACGGCAGGGGGCAACTACCTACGAGCAGTACTTC,CASSLARQGATTYEQYF
-,TRBV9,many,15,TRBJ2-3,TGTGCCAGCAGCGTACAGTCTTCTAGCACAGATACGCAGTATTTT,CASSVQSSSTDTQYF
-,TRBV28,-,16,TRBJ1-5,TGTGCCAGCAGTCTTTTCCCGAGGGAGCGGGGGCAGCCCCAGCATTTT,CASSLFPRERGQPQHF
-,TRBV7-6,-,15,TRBJ1-2,TGTGCCAGCAGCTCGTTCCCAGGGTGGGACTATGGCTACACCTTC,CASSSFPGWDYGYTF
TRBD1,TRBV19,many,13,TRBJ2-3,TGTGCCAGCACCCCAACAGGGGGCGATACGCAGTATTTT,CASTPTGGDTQYF
TRBD2,TRBV19,many,15,TRBJ2-2,TGTGCCAGTAGTATCCGACTAGCTCGGACCGGGGAGCTGTTTTTT,CASSIRLARTGELFF
TRBD1,TRBV5-5,many,14,TRBJ1-2,TGTGCCAGCAGCTTGTTGTCAGGGGGGACTGACTACACCTTC,CASSLLSGGTDYTF
TRBD1,TRBV29-1,many,14,TRBJ2-7,TGCAGCGCAGAAGAGGGGACAGGAGCCTACGAGCAGTACTTC,CSAEEGTGAYEQYF
TRBD1,TRBV4-2,few,16,TRBJ2-7,TGTGCCAGCAGCCAAGAATTCCGGGACAGGGGGCGAGAGCAGTACTTC,CASSQEFRDRGREQYF
-,TRBV6-6,many,13,TRBJ2-3,TGTGCCAGCAGTTTCTTAGATACAGATACGCAGTATTTT,CASSFLDTDTQYF
-,TRBV5-1,few,15,TRBJ1-5,TGCGCCAGCAGCCGGGCGGGGGGAAGCAATCGGCCCCAGCATTTT,CASSRAGGSNRPQHF
-,TRBV18,few,16,TRBJ2-1,TGTGCCAGCTCACCATTAGCCCCCCTGGCACCCAATGAGCAGTTCTTC,CASSPLAPLAPNEQFF
TRBD1,TRBV7-9,many,15,TRBJ1-2,TGTGCCAGCAGCTTGGGACAGGGGAGTCCCTATGGCTACACCTTC,CASSLGQGSPYGYTF